This paragraph covers one T cell receptor (beta chain) sequence. The antigen is not known. The data derive from a study of shared clonotypes between healthy human individuals. Overall study: Serving as donors were a couple of women and a few men, whose ages spanned 18 to 49. Regarding the study as a whole: Relative to their counterparts shared across all four donors, non-shared clonotypes exhibited diminished generation probabilities. Limitation of the genetic and exposure-history diversity represented came from the few donors.

Naive CD8 populations comprised CD45RO-negative cells positively selected for CCR7, excluding terminally differentiated effector memory CD45RA+ cells. The germline V gene has CDR1 SGHAT and CDR2 FQNNGV. The J segment lost 6 bases and the V segment lost 4 bases, leaving 6 bases of the junction unmatched. This CDR3 is 16 amino acids long. Assay used: immunoSEQ multiplex PCR; TCRdb lists only in-frame clones, some missing. The sample yields more than 2 million clones, over 85% seen once. This clonotype originated in a man aged 18 to 30 in good health. Sample: naive CD8+ T cells sorted from blood. The V gene is TRBV11-2, the J gene TRBJ2-1; TRBD2 matches at 13 bases. The CDR3 spells CASSSGLAGDLNEQFF. In DNA, the CDR3 is TGTGCCAGCAGCTCCGGACTAGCGGGGGACCTCAATGAGCAGTTCTTC.